The 32 T cell receptor beta chains reported below all come from one sample, sequenced in a study of T cells in Graves' hyperthyroidism and ophthalmopathy. Amplification of TCR beta CDR3 regions was performed using RNA transcripts as template. RT-PCR in the first round (using the HTBI primer set) targeted the TCR CDR3. In TCRdb, the multiplex PCR reads were re-called with MiXCR into one record per CDR3 protein. Of some 200,000 distinct CDR3 sequences in the sample, 17% are singletons; the top ten hold about 50%. The sequenced sample was blood. These receptors originate from a woman between 50 and 59 years old with Graves' hyperthyroidism.

There are many counts of this clonotype. The CDR3 sequence is CASSYLNRDVMEQFF. DNA of the CDR3: TGTGCCAGCAGTTACTTAAACCGGGACGTCATGGAGCAGTTCTTC. The genes are TRBV6-6 and TRBJ2-1, with D perhaps matching TRBD1 or TRBD2 (5 bases each). The CDR3 spans 15 residues. Between the trimmed V and J ends, which lost 1 base and 10 bases, there was a span of 17 bases. The V gene's germline CDR1 is MNHNY and CDR2 SVGAGI (reference sequence).

The chain employs TRBV11-2 and TRBJ2-3, with D hard to call. This CDR3 comprises 15 residues. The germline CDR1 and CDR2 sequences are SGHAT and FQNNGV. Trimming shortened V by 5 bases and J by 7 bases, and 19 bases separated the two germline ends. CDR3 sequence: CASSNIVALGNTQYF. The CDR3, as DNA: TGTGCCAGCAGCAATATTGTCGCCCTGGGGAATACGCAGTATTTT.

The rearrangement joins TRBV28 to TRBJ2-5, with 7 bases lining up with TRBD2. V was clipped by 4 bases and J by 1 base; unmatched bases: 12. This CDR3 has 17 amino acids. Per germline, CDR1 MDHEN and CDR2 SYDVKM. The CDR3 region is CASSSSRGKRGQETQYF. Here the CDR3 DNA reads TGTGCCAGCAGTTCCTCCCGAGGGAAGCGGGGCCAAGAGACCCAGTACTTC.

This clonotype has a count of ten or more. The chain links TRBV12-3 or TRBV12-4 to TRBJ1-1; 9 positions agree with TRBD1. V was pared by 6 bases and J by 4 bases, with 0 bases of the junction left unmatched. This CDR3 spans 12 amino acids. Here the CDR3 DNA reads TGTGCCAGCAGGGGACAGGGCACTGAAGCTTTCTTT. This gives the protein CASRGQGTEAFF.

V and J are TRBV25-1 and TRBJ2-3; the D gene is possibly TRBD2 (6 bases). This CDR3 has 13 residues. The V gene lost 8 bases and the J gene lost 5 bases, with 14 bases spanning the gap. CDR1 is MGHDK and CDR2 is SYGVNS in the germline V gene. CDR3 nucleotide sequence: TGTGCCAGCGGCCCCCCCGGGGGAGATACGCAGTATTTT. Translated, it gives CASGPPGGDTQYF.

This clonotype was seen at least ten times. The chain couples TRBV3-1 to TRBJ2-7; 7 bases line up with TRBD2. After removal of 1 base from V and 3 bases from J, the junction contained 3 bases not matched to a gene. The CDR3 runs 14 residues. Germline V CDR1 and CDR2: LGHDT, YNNKEL (reference sequence). The CDR3 coding sequence is TGTGCCAGCAGCCAAGTCGCGGGAGTCTACGAGCAGTACTTC. Translation: CASSQVAGVYEQYF.

This chain links TRBV5-8 with TRBJ2-1, with TRBD2 as a possible D gene (6 bases). Trimming shortened V by 0 bases and J by 9 bases, and 13 bases separated the two germline ends. Germline V gene sequence: CDR1 SGHTS, CDR2 YDEGEE. The length of the CDR3 is 14 residues. CDR3: CASSLGLARGEQFF. The CDR3 DNA reads as TGTGCCAGCAGCTTGGGGCTAGCGCGGGGTGAGCAGTTCTTC.

This clonotype was seen a few times. Written as DNA, the CDR3 is TGTGCCAGCACCCAGGGGAGCTCCTATAATTCACCCCTCCACTTT. Translating it yields CASTQGSSYNSPLHF. The chain carries TRBV7-9 and TRBJ1-6, with D possibly TRBD1 on 6 matching bases. Trimming removed 7 bases at V and 0 bases at J, with 10 bases between. Germline V gene sequence: CDR1 SEHNR, CDR2 FQNEAQ (reference sequence). The CDR3 covers 15 residues. Looking up the rest from reference TRBV7-9 and TRBJ1-6 gives the full variable domain: DTGVSQNPRHKITKRGQNVTFRCDPISEHNRLYWYRQTLGQGPEFLTYFQNEAQLEKSRLLSDRFSAERPKGSFSTLEIQRTEQGDSAMYLCASTQGSSYNSPLHFGNGTRLTVT.

In this sample, this clonotype turned up many times. CDR3 amino acids: CASSTSRTGGMFGETQYF. The CDR3 DNA reads as TGTGCCAGCAGCACCTCAAGAACAGGGGGAATGTTCGGAGAGACCCAGTACTTC. V usage is TRBV11-3 and J usage is TRBJ2-5; 8 bases align to TRBD1. Germline CDR1 SGHNT, CDR2 YENEEA. The CDR3 has 18 amino acids. V lost 5 bases to trimming and J lost 4 bases; unmatched junction nucleotides: 18.

In its sample, this clonotype was seen many times. This chain uses TRBV5-5 with TRBJ2-1, with D unresolved. This CDR3 is built from 11 residues. Trimming removed 4 bases at V and 8 bases at J, with 7 bases between. Per the germline V gene, CDR1 is SGHKS and CDR2 is YYEKEE (reference sequence). The CDR3 protein is CASSIGHEQFF. CDR3 nucleotides: TGTGCCAGCAGCATCGGACATGAGCAGTTCTTC.

This clonotype was observed a few times. The CDR3 nucleotides read TGTGCCAGCAGTTTCTTCGAGGGGGAAAACATTCAGTACTTC. This encodes CASSFFEGENIQYF. V is TRBV12-3 or TRBV12-4 and J is TRBJ2-4, with D possibly being TRBD1 (6 bases). With 3 bases removed from V and 5 bases from J, the gap between germline ends came to 11 bases. The CDR3 covers 14 residues.

This clonotype was seen at least ten times. V is TRBV6-6 and J is TRBJ2-5, with D hard to call. The V gene's germline CDR1 is MNHNY and CDR2 SVGAGI (reference sequence). The CDR3 has 11 amino acids. Trimming took off 1 base at V and 5 bases at J, with 2 bases between the two ends. CDR3 amino acids: CASSYLETQYF. In DNA, the CDR3 is TGTGCCAGCAGTTACTTGGAGACCCAGTACTTC.

Turning to this clonotype: This likely comes from a read error, as the CDR3 has no conserved phenylalanine or tryptophan at its end. This sequence joins TRBV5-5 and TRBJ1-6; D gene uncertain. V was clipped by 3 bases and J by 0 bases, with 16 bases between them. This CDR3 spans 18 amino acids. In germline, CDR1 is SGHKS, CDR2 YYEKEE (reference sequence). The CDR3 region has the DNA TGTGCCAGCAGCTCCGGGCTACCCTCGAGCTCCTATAATTCACCCCTCCACCTT. Protein sequence: CASSSGLPSSSYNSPLHL.

Concerning this clonotype itself: A much larger clone is a single base away; this may be a read error. The chain couples TRBV3-1 to TRBJ2-1; tentatively, D is TRBD1 (5 bases). Germline values: CDR1 LGHDT, CDR2 YNNKEL (reference sequence). The CDR3 has 15 amino acids. Trimming cost V 0 bases and J 3 bases, with 9 bases left between them. The DNA of the CDR3 is TGTGCCAGCAGCCAAGACAGGGAATTCTACAATGAGCAGTTCTTC. It codes for CASSQDREFYNEQFF.

This clonotype has only a few counts. The gene calls are TRBV3-1 and TRBJ1-1, with 12 bases aligning to TRBD1. Germline V CDR1 and CDR2: LGHDT, YNNKEL (reference sequence). This CDR3 is 16 amino acids long. After removal of 3 bases from V and 4 bases from J, the junction contained 6 bases not matched to a gene. The CDR3 DNA is TGTGCCAGCAGCCAGGGGACAGGGGGCGCAGGCACTGAAGCTTTCTTT. Protein sequence: CASSQGTGGAGTEAFF.

This clonotype was seen only a few times. The chain links TRBV20-1 to TRBJ1-6; TRBD1 aligns across 8 bases. The V gene end was trimmed by 3 bases and the J gene end by 10 bases; junction bases not matched to a gene: 14. CDR1 is DFQATT and CDR2 is SNEGSKA in the germline V gene (reference sequence). The CDR3 consists of 16 residues. CDR3 amino acids: CSASTLETGVQSPLHF. The CDR3 DNA sequence: TGCAGTGCTAGCACCTTGGAGACAGGGGTACAGTCACCCCTCCACTTT.

A few counts support this clonotype. V is TRBV20-1 and J is TRBJ2-7; D is ambiguous. CDR1 DFQATT and CDR2 SNEGSKA come from the germline V gene (reference sequence). Deletions cut 2 bases from V and 3 bases from J, with 14 bases between. This CDR3 comprises 14 residues. For the CDR3, the DNA is TGCAGTGCTAGACTGGCCTATAAAGACTACGAGCAGTACTTC. Amino acids: CSARLAYKDYEQYF.

This clonotype came up many times. The V call is TRBV27, the J call TRBJ2-1, with TRBD2 matching 10 bases. CDR1 and CDR2 (germline): MNHEY, SMNVEV (reference sequence). V dropped 0 bases and J dropped 7; count of bases not matched to a gene: 3. The CDR3 runs to 15 residues. CDR3 DNA: TGTGCCAGCAGTTTATCGCCTAGCGGGAGTAATGAGCAGTTCTTC. Its translation is CASSLSPSGSNEQFF.

This clonotype was detected a few times. The chain is built from TRBV6-5 and TRBJ2-4; the D gene is possibly TRBD2 (5 bases). The V gene lost 2 bases and the J gene lost 0 bases, with 14 bases spanning the gap. This CDR3 region has 17 residues. Per germline, CDR1 MNHEY and CDR2 SVGAGI. The CDR3 coding sequence is TGTGCCAGCAGTTACGTGGACTCATCTGGAGCCAAAAACATTCAGTACTTC. It translates to CASSYVDSSGAKNIQYF.

The chain employs TRBV2 and TRBJ1-5, with 7 nucleotides matching TRBD1. The CDR3 extends over 15 amino acids. CDR1 SNHLY and CDR2 FYNNEI come from the germline V gene. Trimming removed 2 bases from V and 4 bases from J; junction bases left unmatched: 5. In DNA, the CDR3 is TGTGCCAGCAGTGAAAGGGGGCAGTTGAATCAGCCCCAGCATTTT. This gives the protein CASSERGQLNQPQHF.

There are many counts of this clonotype. The chain couples TRBV2 to TRBJ2-2, with TRBD1 as a possible D gene (5 bases). The CDR3 length is 15 residues. The V gene's germline CDR1 is SNHLY and CDR2 FYNNEI. V lost 6 bases and J lost 3, with 14 bases in between. The CDR3 DNA reads TGTGCCAGCAGCGCGGCGGACATCCACACCGGGGAGCTGTTTTTT. This encodes CASSAADIHTGELFF.

A few counts support this clonotype. The chain is built from TRBV29-1 and TRBJ1-1; D gene ambiguous. The CDR3 sequence is 10 residues long. Germline V CDR1 and CDR2: SQVTM, ANQGSEA. V lost 6 bases, J lost 1 base, and 3 bases lay in between. CDR3 coding DNA: TGCAGCGTCCAGAACACTGAAGCTTTCTTT. Its translation is CSVQNTEAFF.

As for this clonotype: This may be a read error, as it is one base from a much larger clone. DNA for the CDR3: TGTGCCAGCAGTTTTGCGGGAAGCGGCACAGATGCGCAGTATTTT. Translation: CASSFAGSGTDAQYF. The chain couples TRBV11-2 to TRBJ2-3; D might be TRBD2 (6 bases). In germline, CDR1 is SGHAT, CDR2 FQNNGV. CDR3 length: 15 residues.

The chain has TRBV27 and TRBJ2-3, with D uncertain. The length of the CDR3 is 15 residues. The germline gives CDR1 MNHEY, CDR2 SMNVEV (reference sequence). Trimming left V 2 bases short and J 2 bases short, with 11 bases between. The CDR3 nucleotides read TGTGCCAGCAGTTTACTTGGGCAGACCACAGATACGCAGTATTTT. This sequence encodes CASSLLGQTTDTQYF.

This clonotype was seen ten or more times. J is TRBJ1-5 and V is TRBV2, with 7 bases fitting TRBD1. V gave up 7 bases and J gave up 5 bases; unmatched junction bases: 5. Germline V lookup: CDR1 SNHLY, CDR2 FYNNEI. The CDR3 contains 13 residues. Here the CDR3 reads CASTDRRDQPQHF. The DNA for the CDR3 is TGTGCCAGCACGGACAGGCGAGATCAGCCCCAGCATTTT.

This clonotype was observed at least ten times. The rearrangement uses TRBV28 and TRBJ2-7; 13 bases match TRBD2. CDR1 and CDR2 (germline): MDHEN, SYDVKM. CDR3 length equals 18 residues. The junction had 11 bases not matched to a gene; V was cut back by 6 bases and J by 0 bases. CDR3 region: CASSSTRLAGGNSYEQYF. In nucleotides, the CDR3 is TGTGCCAGCAGCTCAACCCGACTAGCGGGAGGCAACTCCTACGAGCAGTACTTC.

In this sample, this clonotype turned up many times. This chain uses TRBV27 with TRBJ2-7, with D perhaps TRBD1 or TRBD2 (5 bases each). The CDR3 contains 13 residues. Germline V gene sequence: CDR1 MNHEY, CDR2 SMNVEV (reference sequence). Trimming shortened V by 6 bases and J by 2 bases, and 11 bases separated the two germline ends. The CDR3 nucleotides read TGTGCCAGCAGCCTGGGGGATACCTACGAGCAGTACTTC. This codes for CASSLGDTYEQYF.

J is TRBJ2-5 and V is TRBV5-1, with D hard to call. Germline CDR1 is SGHRS and CDR2 is YFSETQ. V gave up 0 bases and J gave up 0 bases, with 12 bases separating them. The CDR3 has 16 residues. The CDR3 sequence is CASSLGLTVYQETQYF. The CDR3 DNA reads TGCGCCAGCAGCTTGGGGCTTACAGTCTACCAAGAGACCCAGTACTTC.

Remarks on this clonotype: An end of the junction differs from the germline gene, which may be a read error. V gene TRBV7-2 combines with J gene TRBJ2-2; TRBD1 or TRBD2 may be the D gene (6 bases each). CDR1 and CDR2 from the germline V gene are SGHTA and FQGNSA. The CDR3 is made up of 15 amino acids. CDR3 region: CASSWRTENTGGLFF. CDR3 in DNA: TGTGCCAGCAGCTGGCGGACAGAGAACACCGGGGGGCTGTTTTTT.

The sample holds a few counts of this clonotype. The chain uses TRBV20-1 and TRBJ2-3; TRBD2 aligns across 10 bases. V shed 3 bases, J shed 4 bases, and the junction held 4 bases outside the gene matches. The CDR3 is 14 amino acids. Germline lookup yields CDR1 DFQATT and CDR2 SNEGSKA (reference sequence). This chain's CDR3 is CSASLAGGADTQYF. CDR3 coding DNA: TGCAGTGCTAGCTTAGCGGGAGGCGCAGATACGCAGTATTTT.

This clonotype was counted at least ten times. The chain recombines TRBV11-3 with TRBJ2-1; D not resolved. V was clipped by 5 bases and J by 10 bases, with 15 bases between them. The CDR3 is 13 residues long. Per germline, CDR1 SGHNT and CDR2 YENEEA. CDR3 sequence reads: CASSPIPISEQFF. Written as DNA, the CDR3 is TGTGCCAGCAGCCCGATCCCTATTAGCGAGCAGTTCTTC.

The chain has TRBV20-1 and TRBJ1-3, with D maybe TRBD1 (5 bases). The ends were cut back, 0 bases at V and 7 bases at J, with 16 bases in the middle. Germline V CDR1 and CDR2: DFQATT, SNEGSKA (reference sequence). This CDR3 has 15 amino acids. CDR3 sequence: CSARDHGSGTNTIYF. The CDR3, as DNA: TGCAGTGCTAGAGATCACGGGTCGGGGACGAACACCATATATTTT.